The clone carrying this TCR beta chain was recorded only once. Antigen unknown. The V gene's germline CDR1 is SEHNR and CDR2 FQNEAQ (reference sequence). Trimming took off 1 base at V and 7 bases at J, with 19 bases between the two ends. The CDR3 runs to 16 residues. The entry originates in a study of cytomegalovirus exposure and HLA in healthy donors. Study context: In an early release, HLA-typed donors contributed roughly 85 million unique TCR sequences.

This PCR relied on a set of 60 Vbeta primers and 13 Jbeta primers. Original processing methods: Later, 80 million or so unique TCR beta chains were counted in an analysis, and roughly 11 million of them were shared. The protocol was immunoSEQ multiplex PCR, while the TCRdb copy is restricted to in-frame clones and leaves out a portion. V and J calls plus clone size are reproduced from that table; the DNA served to infer D and trimming. The data contain tens of thousands of clones, more than 75% of them singletons. General study findings and limits: Sequencing likely caused a cluster of highly shared sequence variants. In a later analysis, a missense DCLRE1C variant was linked to TCR beta V- and J-gene trimming.

The chain uses TRBV7-9 and TRBJ1-2; D unresolved. This clonotype was sampled from a woman aged 40-49 years in good health and CMV-seronegative. The source material was PBMCs. Written as DNA, the CDR3 is TGTGCCAGCAGCTTAGATAGTGGGAGGGCAGGCCTTGGCTACACCTTC. It codes for CASSLDSGRAGLGYTF.